One sample yielded the 30 T cell receptor beta chains listed below, sequenced in a study of regulatory T cells in long-lasting Graves disease. Stated time point: persistent/refractory GD, antithyroid drugs over 5 years with positive TRAb. RNA isolated from PBMCs was used to make the TCR library. Arm-PCR of CDR3 regions and iRepertoire HTBI primers were the basis on which TCR beta libraries were built. TCRdb reanalysed the multiplex PCR reads using MiXCR and keeps one entry per CDR3 protein. The sample yields around 450,000 distinct CDR3 sequences, roughly a fifth seen once. Sequencing used peripheral blood mononuclear cells (PBMCs), obtained when the disease was refractory, from a patient treated with antithyroid drugs. These receptors were collected from a female donor with Graves disease.

This clonotype was found many times. The CDR3 region has the DNA TGTGCCAGCACCCACAACCAGGTCGGTCTCACTGAAGCTTTCTTT. The encoded protein is CASTHNQVGLTEAFF. The rearrangement links TRBV28 to TRBJ1-1; D is uncertain. CDR3 length equals 15 residues. Germline assignment: CDR1 MDHEN and CDR2 SYDVKM. V lost 7 bases and J 4 bases, leaving 19 bases between the germline ends.

This clonotype has at least ten counts. The rearrangement uses TRBV2 and TRBJ2-2; D is possibly TRBD2 (5 bases). The CDR3 covers 13 residues. CDR1 and CDR2 (germline): SNHLY, FYNNEI. V was shortened by 11 bases and J by 4 bases, with 14 bases between the two germline ends. The CDR3 region has the DNA TGTGCCGCGGGCCCGGGTAGCACCGGGGAGCTGTTTTTT. Translation gives CAAGPGSTGELFF.

At least ten counts were recorded for this clonotype. The J gene is TRBJ1-5, the V gene TRBV2; the D is unclear. Looked up from germline, CDR1 is SNHLY and CDR2 is FYNNEI. Trimming removed 6 bases from V and 7 bases from J, with 16 bases in between. CDR3 length equals 14 residues. CDR3 sequence (DNA): TGTGCCAGCAGAGGCATCGGGAGGGAGCAGCCCCAGCATTTT. Translation: CASRGIGREQPQHF.

The rearrangement joins TRBV3-1 to TRBJ1-6; 7 bases are shared with TRBD1. The ends lost 6 bases at V and 7 bases at J; junction bases unmatched: 12. This CDR3 has 16 residues. CDR1 is LGHDT and CDR2 is YNNKEL in the germline V gene (reference sequence). The CDR3 sequence: CASSHDRVEGNSPLHF. DNA for the CDR3: TGTGCCAGCAGTCACGACAGGGTGGAGGGGAATTCACCCCTCCACTTT.

This clonotype has at least ten counts. The chain couples TRBV2 to TRBJ2-7; tentatively, D is TRBD1 (6 bases). V dropped 5 bases and J dropped 6 bases, with 11 bases sitting between them. The CDR3 consists of 12 residues. CDR1 SNHLY and CDR2 FYNNEI come from the germline V gene. As DNA, the CDR3 is TGTGCCAGCAGTTACAGGGTCGGCGAGCAGTACTTC. Translation: CASSYRVGEQYF. The complete variable domain, with remaining parts taken from reference TRBV2 and TRBJ2-7, reads EPEVTQTPSHQVTQMGQEVILRCVPISNHLYFYWYRQILGQKVEFLVSFYNNEISEKSEIFDDQFSVERPDGSNFTLKIRSTKLEDSAMYFCASSYRVGEQYFGPGTRLTVT.

Many counts were recorded for this clonotype. The chain joins TRBV12-3 or TRBV12-4 to TRBJ2-5; D gene uncertain. The V end lost 4 bases, the J end lost 1 base, and 7 bases lay between the germline ends. The CDR3 is made up of 13 amino acids. The CDR3 DNA reads TGTGCCAGCAGTTCCGGCAGCCAAGAGACCCAGTACTTC. As protein: CASSSGSQETQYF.

This clonotype has a count of ten or more. Its ends do not fully match the called genes, so a read error is possible. The rearrangement links TRBV2 to TRBJ1-2, with 9 bases lining up with TRBD1. Germline loops: CDR1 SNHLY, CDR2 FYNNEI. The length of the CDR3 is 10 residues. The CDR3 is CASRGTGRAF. The CDR3 DNA reads TGTGCCAGCAGAGGGACAGGGAGGGCCTTC.

This clonotype has only a few counts. The CDR3 DNA reads as TGTGCCAGCAGCTTTGCAGGGGACACCGATGGCTACACCTTC. It yields the protein CASSFAGDTDGYTF. The chain links TRBV7-9 to TRBJ1-2; D possibly corresponds to TRBD1 (6 bases). V was pared by 3 bases and J by 6 bases, with 14 bases between. This CDR3 has 14 residues. The germline V gene has CDR1 SEHNR and CDR2 FQNEAQ (reference sequence). The full variable domain, with the rest looked up from reference TRBV7-9 and TRBJ1-2, is DTGVSQNPRHKITKRGQNVTFRCDPISEHNRLYWYRQTLGQGPEFLTYFQNEAQLEKSRLLSDRFSAERPKGSFSTLEIQRTEQGDSAMYLCASSFAGDTDGYTFGSGTRLTVV.

The chain joins TRBV20-1 to TRBJ2-2; TRBD2 aligns across 7 bases. V lost 4 bases, J lost 4 bases, and 9 bases stayed unmatched. The CDR3 length is 15 residues. Germline V gene sequence: CDR1 DFQATT, CDR2 SNEGSKA (reference sequence). For the CDR3, the DNA is TGCAGTGCTACTCTTACTAGCGCCCCCACCGGGGAGCTGTTTTTT. It is translated as CSATLTSAPTGELFF.

The J gene is TRBJ2-3, the V gene TRBV27, with 7 bases identical to TRBD1. Looked up from germline, CDR1 is MNHEY and CDR2 is SMNVEV (reference sequence). The ends lost 5 bases at V and 2 bases at J; junction bases unmatched: 7. The CDR3 totals 15 residues. CDR3 protein: CASSTRTGPTDTQYF. The CDR3 DNA is TGTGCCAGCAGTACCCGGACAGGCCCCACAGATACGCAGTATTTT.

This clonotype was recorded at least ten times. The V gene is TRBV10-3, the J gene TRBJ2-5; D possibly uses TRBD1 or TRBD2 (6 bases each). V was pared by 3 bases and J by 1 base, with 12 bases between. This CDR3 spans 15 amino acids. From germline, CDR1 is ENHRY and CDR2 SYGVKD. The CDR3 loop is CAISDEGGSQETQYF. CDR3 DNA sequence: TGTGCCATCAGTGATGAGGGGGGCTCCCAAGAGACCCAGTACTTC.

This clonotype occurred a few times. The V gene is TRBV13, the J gene TRBJ2-7, with D unclear. This CDR3 contains 14 residues. Trimming cost V 5 bases and J 5 bases, with 16 bases left between them. From germline, CDR1 is PRHDT and CDR2 FYEKMQ (reference sequence). This chain's CDR3 is CASSPTQGYHEQYF. The CDR3 DNA reads TGTGCCAGCAGCCCCACCCAAGGGTACCACGAGCAGTACTTC.

The chain recombines TRBV9 with TRBJ2-6, with 7 bases aligning to TRBD1. The CDR3 contains 17 residues. V gave up 5 bases and J gave up 0 bases; unmatched junction bases: 8. CDR1 and CDR2 (germline): SGDLS, YYNGEE. The CDR3 sequence: CASSYRGDNSGANVLTF. Written as DNA, the CDR3 is TGTGCCAGCAGTTACAGGGGTGATAACTCTGGGGCCAACGTCCTGACTTTC.

This clonotype was seen many times. The chain carries TRBV15 and TRBJ1-5; no reliable D call. The CDR3 totals 15 residues. V lost 0 bases, J lost 6 bases, and 12 bases lay in between. Germline V gene sequence: CDR1 LNHNV, CDR2 YYDKDF (reference sequence). The CDR3 protein is CATSRDFASLQPQHF. As DNA, the CDR3 is TGTGCCACCAGCAGAGATTTTGCCAGCCTTCAGCCCCAGCATTTT.

Note on this clonotype: This could be a read error, since a much larger clone is one nucleotide away. The CDR3 coding sequence is TGCAGTGCTAGAGTAGGGTATGGTAACACTGAAGCTTTCTTT. Amino acid sequence: CSARVGYGNTEAFF. The chain joins TRBV20-1 to TRBJ1-1; D gene unclear. Trimming cost V 1 base and J 2 bases, with 11 bases left between them. CDR1 and CDR2 (germline): DFQATT, SNEGSKA (reference sequence). The CDR3 is made up of 14 amino acids.

On this clonotype itself: A much larger clone lies one base from this, so it may be a read error. The CDR3 loop is CASSSFSGRTTGELFF. The DNA of the CDR3 is TGTGCCAGCAGCTCCTTTAGCGGGAGAACCACCGGGGAGCTGTTTTTT. The rearrangement links TRBV11-3 to TRBJ2-2, with 9 bases aligning to TRBD2. The CDR3 extends over 16 amino acids. With V trimmed by 4 bases and J by 4 bases, 7 bases remained unmatched. Germline loops: CDR1 SGHNT, CDR2 YENEEA.

For this clonotype: One end of the junction is discordant with germline, which a read error may explain. The V and J genes are TRBV7-2 and TRBJ2-4; D is unclear. This CDR3 is built from 16 residues. Germline CDR1 is SGHTA and CDR2 is FQGNSA. In DNA, the CDR3 is TGTGCCAGCAGCTTAGAGGGTGGTAGGGCCAAAAGCATTCAGTACTTC. Amino acid sequence: CASSLEGGRAKSIQYF.

This clonotype was seen at least ten times. In DNA form, the CDR3 reads TGTGCCAGCAGTTTATCTTCGGGGTTGGGCTACACCTTC. This translates into CASSLSSGLGYTF. J is TRBJ1-2 and V is TRBV27; no reliable D call. V lost 0 bases, J lost 8 bases, and 10 bases lay in between. Germline-derived CDR1 and CDR2 are MNHEY and SMNVEV (reference sequence). This CDR3 comprises 13 residues.

This clonotype was recorded at least ten times. The rearrangement links TRBV28 to TRBJ2-4, with D maybe TRBD1 (6 bases). V was pared by 8 bases and J by 1 base, with 15 bases between. The CDR3 length is 15 residues. Looked up from germline, CDR1 is MDHEN and CDR2 is SYDVKM. CDR3: CASHTSQGAKNIQYF. CDR3 in DNA: TGTGCCAGCCATACAAGTCAGGGGGCCAAAAACATTCAGTACTTC.

The chain joins TRBV3-1 to TRBJ2-7, with D possibly TRBD2 on 5 matching bases. The CDR3 extends over 15 amino acids. V gave up 4 bases and J gave up 1 base, with 14 bases separating them. CDR1 LGHDT and CDR2 YNNKEL come from the germline V gene (reference sequence). The DNA of the CDR3 is TGTGCCAGCAGCCGGAGCCTTGGGGAGTCCTACGAGCAGTACTTC. Its translation is CASSRSLGESYEQYF.

Of note for this clonotype: A much larger clone is a single base away; this may be a read error. The chain couples TRBV6-2 or TRBV6-3 to TRBJ2-5; D possibly matches TRBD1 or TRBD2 (5 bases each). The CDR3 spans 13 residues. Trimming cost V 2 bases and J 1 base, with 5 bases left between them. Germline V lookup: CDR1 MNHEY, CDR2 SVGEGT. The CDR3: CASSYGTQETQYF. The CDR3 bases are TGTGCCAGCAGTTACGGGACCCAAGAGACCCAGTACTTC.

There are a few counts of this clonotype. The CDR3 here is CASSGVGMALHF. CDR3 DNA sequence: TGTGCCAGCAGTGGAGTTGGGATGGCCCTCCACTTT. The rearrangement links TRBV6-1 to TRBJ1-6, with unresolved D. Trimming pared 4 bases from V and 14 bases from J, leaving 12 bases between. The germline V gene encodes CDR1 MNHNS and CDR2 SASEGT. The CDR3 is made up of 12 amino acids.

This clonotype was seen many times. The chain is built from TRBV6-2 or TRBV6-3 and TRBJ2-7; no definite D call. Looked up from germline, CDR1 is MNHEY and CDR2 is SVGEGT. The CDR3 consists of 12 residues. V gave up 4 bases and J gave up 5 bases, with 9 bases separating them. CDR3: CASSWNGDEQYF. In nucleotides, the CDR3 is TGTGCCAGCAGTTGGAACGGAGACGAGCAGTACTTC.

This clonotype was counted at least ten times. V usage is TRBV2 and J usage is TRBJ1-2, with D tentatively TRBD1 (6 bases). The CDR3 runs to 14 residues. Germline V gene sequence: CDR1 SNHLY, CDR2 FYNNEI. V dropped 5 bases and J dropped 6 bases, with 16 bases sitting between them. The CDR3 loop is CASSLDRLNHGYTF. The CDR3 coding sequence is TGTGCCAGCAGTTTAGACAGGCTTAATCATGGCTACACCTTC.

The chain has TRBV20-1 and TRBJ2-2; D uncertain. The length of the CDR3 is 11 residues. V was clipped by 3 bases and J by 1 base, with 0 bases between them. Germline V gene data show CDR1 as DFQATT and CDR2 as SNEGSKA (reference sequence). The CDR3 sequence: CSARNTGELFF. CDR3 bases: TGCAGTGCTAGGAACACCGGGGAGCTGTTTTTT.

This clonotype was seen more than once but under ten times. The rearrangement links TRBV7-6 to TRBJ2-7; TRBD2 matches at 11 bases. This CDR3 spans 14 amino acids. The V gene end was trimmed by 6 bases and the J gene end by 7 bases; junction bases not matched to a gene: 8. From germline, CDR1 is SGHVS and CDR2 FNYEAQ. CDR3 in amino acids: CASSSGTSGREQYF. CDR3 DNA sequence: TGTGCCAGCAGTTCCGGGACTAGCGGAAGGGAGCAGTACTTC. Drawing the rest from reference TRBV7-6 and TRBJ2-7, the complete variable domain is GAGVSQSPRYKVTKRGQDVALRCDPISGHVSLYWYRQALGQGPEFLTYFNYEAQQDKSGLPNDRFSAERPEGSISTLTIQRTEQRDSAMYRCASSSGTSGREQYFGPGTRLTVT.

This clonotype was detected ten times or more. The chain combines TRBV28 with TRBJ2-5; D is unresolved. The CDR3 covers 14 residues. Germline V gene data show CDR1 as MDHEN and CDR2 as SYDVKM. Trimming removed 2 bases from V and 2 bases from J, with 9 bases in between. The CDR3 sequence: CASSLAAHQETQYF. DNA of the CDR3: TGTGCCAGCAGTTTAGCCGCACATCAAGAGACCCAGTACTTC.

This clonotype was seen repeatedly, ten times or more. This chain links TRBV20-1 with TRBJ2-7, with TRBD2 identical over 7 bases. Germline V gene lookup returns CDR1 DFQATT and CDR2 SNEGSKA (reference sequence). This CDR3 is 12 amino acids long. Unmatched junction bases numbered 6, after V lost 3 bases and J lost 7 bases. CDR3: CSASSLAGEQYF. CDR3 DNA: TGCAGTGCTAGCTCTTTAGCGGGTGAGCAGTACTTC.

This clonotype was counted many times. This chain links TRBV28 with TRBJ2-7; 8 nucleotides align to TRBD1. The CDR3 runs to 16 residues. CDR1 and CDR2 (germline): MDHEN, SYDVKM. After removal of 1 base from V and 3 bases from J, the junction contained 8 bases not matched to a gene. The CDR3 loop reads CASSLLGQGSLYEQYF. CDR3 coding DNA: TGTGCCAGCAGTTTATTAGGACAGGGTTCTCTCTACGAGCAGTACTTC. The variable domain in full, with the rest retrieved from reference TRBV28 and TRBJ2-7, is DVKVTQSSRYLVKRTGEKVFLECVQDMDHENMFWYRQDPGLGLRLIYFSYDVKMKEKGDIPEGYSVSREKKERFSLILESASTNQTSMYLCASSLLGQGSLYEQYFGPGTRLTVT.

The V and J genes are TRBV29-1 and TRBJ1-3; D not resolved. CDR1 and CDR2 from the germline V gene are SQVTM and ANQGSEA. The CDR3 spans 13 residues. Deletions cut 3 bases from V and 1 base from J, with 7 bases between. The CDR3 DNA sequence: TGCAGCGTTGAGGCCGCTTCTGGAAACACCATATATTTT. This gives the protein CSVEAASGNTIYF.